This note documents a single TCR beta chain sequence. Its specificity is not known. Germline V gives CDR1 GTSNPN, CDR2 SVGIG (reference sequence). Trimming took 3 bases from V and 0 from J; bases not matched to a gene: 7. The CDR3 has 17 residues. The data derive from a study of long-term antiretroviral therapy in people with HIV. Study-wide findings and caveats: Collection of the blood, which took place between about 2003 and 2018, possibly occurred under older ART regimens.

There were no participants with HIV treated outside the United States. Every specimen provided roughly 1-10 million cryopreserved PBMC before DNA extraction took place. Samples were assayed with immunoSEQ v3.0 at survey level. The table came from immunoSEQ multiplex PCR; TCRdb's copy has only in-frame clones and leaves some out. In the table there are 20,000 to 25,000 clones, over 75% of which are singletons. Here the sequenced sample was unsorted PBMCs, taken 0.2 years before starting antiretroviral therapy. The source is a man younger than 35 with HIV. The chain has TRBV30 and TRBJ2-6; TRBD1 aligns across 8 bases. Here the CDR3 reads CAWRSTGALSGANVLTF. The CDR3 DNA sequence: TGTGCCTGGAGGTCGACAGGGGCCCTCTCTGGGGCCAACGTCCTGACTTTC.